A single sample gave rise to the 2 T cell receptor beta chains below, sequenced in a study of PD-L1 blockade in urothelial cancer. TCRdb's table, derived via immunoSEQ multiplex PCR, lists solely in-frame clones and lacks some. The repertoire holds just over 50,000 clones, 70% to 80% seen once, with more than 3.5% in the top ten. The sample here was PBMCs, taken around atezolizumab (anti-PD-L1) treatment. The receptors here all came from a man in his sixties or seventies with urothelial cancer.

The gene calls are TRBV7-8 and TRBJ1-2, with no clear D. The V gene's germline CDR1 is SGHVS and CDR2 FQNEAQ. CDR3 size: 15 residues. The V end lost 2 bases, the J end lost 2 bases, and 12 bases lay between the germline ends. CDR3 loop: CASSLRSDKNYGYTF. CDR3 DNA: TGTGCCAGCAGCTTAAGGTCCGACAAAAACTATGGCTACACCTTC.

In its sample, this clone was seen once. The chain combines TRBV19 with TRBJ1-2; 8 nucleotides match TRBD1. There are 13 residues in the CDR3. The trim removed 4 bases at V and 4 bases at J, leaving 2 bases unmatched. Per the germline V gene, CDR1 is LNHDA and CDR2 is SQIVND (reference sequence). The CDR3 sequence: CASSRTGSYGYTF. Written as DNA, the CDR3 is TGTGCCAGTAGTAGGACAGGGTCCTATGGCTACACCTTC. Together with reference TRBV19 and TRBJ1-2, the CDR3 gives the full variable domain: DGGITQSPKYLFRKEGQNVTLSCEQNLNHDAMYWYRQDPGQGLRLIYYSQIVNDFQKGDIAEGYSVSREKKESFPLTVTSAQKNPTAFYLCASSRTGSYGYTFGSGTRLTVV.